The text below deals with one TCR beta chain. Antigen unknown. The data were obtained in a study of blood T cells in healthy people across ages. General study findings and limits: Naive and antigen-experienced cells could not be conclusively compared, given unsorted PBMCs. Any changes in expanded clonotypes were possibly confounded, as donor CMV status remained unknown.

Donation came from healthy Caucasian individuals in Russia who were aged 6 to 90. A second PCR, run for about 7 to 11 cycles, used a sample-barcoded 5' primer plus a J-beta primer mix. Each cDNA molecule carried a tag from a template-switch adaptor that contained 12 random nucleotides. TCRdb ran MiXCR on the 5' RACE reads and lists one entry per CDR3 protein. Of more than 800,000 distinct CDR3 sequences listed, about 30% are singletons. The CDR3 has 17 residues. V lost 1 base, J lost 2 bases, and 15 bases lay in between. Germline V gene data show CDR1 as MNHNS and CDR2 as SASEGT. This chain uses TRBV6-1 with TRBJ1-5; the D gene is possibly TRBD1 (6 bases). This TCR derives from a woman at least 80 years old in good health. The specimen was blood. CDR3 sequence: CASSEGVGGPRNQPQHF. The CDR3 nucleotides are TGTGCCAGCAGTGAAGGTGTGGGGGGCCCTCGCAATCAGCCCCAGCATTTT.